This record covers a single T cell receptor (beta chain). V shed 4 bases, J shed 1 base, and the junction held 6 bases outside the gene matches. In germline, CDR1 is SGHNT, CDR2 YYREEE (reference sequence). This CDR3 spans 16 amino acids. TCRdb keeps only in-frame clones here, not all; method: immunoSEQ multiplex PCR. The table includes fewer than 40,000 clones, less than 95% detected once. The sample is drawn from a study of T cell changes during pregnancy in multiple sclerosis. This chain connects TRBV5-4 to TRBJ2-1; TRBD2 aligns across 9 bases. The source material was CD8+ T cells from peripheral blood mononuclear cells, sampled before pregnancy. The TCR sequence derives from a female donor with multiple sclerosis, enrolled in a pregnancy study. As DNA, the CDR3 is TGTGCCAGCAGCGGGTTAGCGGGAGTTTCCTACAATGAGCAGTTCTTC. Translating gives CASSGLAGVSYNEQFF.